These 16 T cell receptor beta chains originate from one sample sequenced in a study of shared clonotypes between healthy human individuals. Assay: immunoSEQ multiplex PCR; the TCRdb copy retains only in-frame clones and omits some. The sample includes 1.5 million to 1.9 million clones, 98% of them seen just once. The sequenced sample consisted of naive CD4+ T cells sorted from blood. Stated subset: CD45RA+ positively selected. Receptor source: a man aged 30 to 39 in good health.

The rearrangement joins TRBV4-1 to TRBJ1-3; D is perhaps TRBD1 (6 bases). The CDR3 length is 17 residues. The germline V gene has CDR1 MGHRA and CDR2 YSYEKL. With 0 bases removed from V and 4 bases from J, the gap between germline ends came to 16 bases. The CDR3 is CASSQEQGLGSGNTIYF. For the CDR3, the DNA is TGCGCCAGCAGCCAAGAACAGGGATTAGGGTCAGGAAACACCATATATTTT.

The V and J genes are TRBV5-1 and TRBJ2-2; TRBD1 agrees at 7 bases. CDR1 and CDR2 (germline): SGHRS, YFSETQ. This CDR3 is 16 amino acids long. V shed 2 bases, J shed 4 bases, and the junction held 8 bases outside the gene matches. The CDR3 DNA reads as TGCGCCAGCAGCTTCTTTCCGGGACAGTCCACCGGGGAGCTGTTTTTT. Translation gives CASSFFPGQSTGELFF.

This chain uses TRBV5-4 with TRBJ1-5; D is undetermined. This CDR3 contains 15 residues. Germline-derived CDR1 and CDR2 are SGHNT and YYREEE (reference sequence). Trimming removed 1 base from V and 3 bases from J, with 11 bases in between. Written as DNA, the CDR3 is TGTGCCAGCAGCTTGTCCCGAGGGAACAATCAGCCCCAGCATTTT. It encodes CASSLSRGNNQPQHF.

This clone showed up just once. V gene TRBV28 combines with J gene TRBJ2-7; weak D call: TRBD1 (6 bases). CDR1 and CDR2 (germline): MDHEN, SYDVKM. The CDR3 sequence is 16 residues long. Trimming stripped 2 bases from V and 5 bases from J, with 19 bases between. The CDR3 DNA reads TGTGCCAGCAGTTTAGGACAGAGGCGCCTCTGGGACGAGCAGTACTTC. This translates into CASSLGQRRLWDEQYF.

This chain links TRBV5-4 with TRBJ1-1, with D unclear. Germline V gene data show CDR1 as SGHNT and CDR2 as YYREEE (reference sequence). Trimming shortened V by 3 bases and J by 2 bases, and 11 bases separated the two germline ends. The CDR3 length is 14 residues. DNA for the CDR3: TGTGCCAGCAGCTCAGGTCATCGAAACACTGAAGCTTTCTTT. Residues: CASSSGHRNTEAFF.

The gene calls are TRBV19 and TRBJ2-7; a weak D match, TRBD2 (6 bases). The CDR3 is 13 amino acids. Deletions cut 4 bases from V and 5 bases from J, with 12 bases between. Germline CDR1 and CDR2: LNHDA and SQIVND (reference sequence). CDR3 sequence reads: CASSSLAFNEQYF. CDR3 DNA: TGTGCCAGTAGTAGTCTAGCGTTCAACGAGCAGTACTTC.

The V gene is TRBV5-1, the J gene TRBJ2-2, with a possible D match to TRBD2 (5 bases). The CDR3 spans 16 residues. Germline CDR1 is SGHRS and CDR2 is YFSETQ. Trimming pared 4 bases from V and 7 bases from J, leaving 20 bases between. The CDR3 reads CASSPRPGNGNGELFF. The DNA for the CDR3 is TGCGCCAGCAGCCCCCGACCCGGGAACGGGAACGGGGAGCTGTTTTTT.

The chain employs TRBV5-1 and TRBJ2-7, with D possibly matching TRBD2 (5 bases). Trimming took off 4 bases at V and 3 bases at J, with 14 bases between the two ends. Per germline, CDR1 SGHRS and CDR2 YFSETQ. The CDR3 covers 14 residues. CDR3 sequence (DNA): TGCGCCAGCAGCCCCGAGTCAGGAGGCTACGAGCAGTACTTC. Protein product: CASSPESGGYEQYF.

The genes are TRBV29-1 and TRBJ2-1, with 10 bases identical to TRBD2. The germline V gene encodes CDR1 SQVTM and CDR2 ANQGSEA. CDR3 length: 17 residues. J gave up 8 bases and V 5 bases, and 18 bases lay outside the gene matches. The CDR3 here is CSVIGGLSGRVVYEQFF. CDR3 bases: TGCAGCGTTATCGGGGGGCTGAGCGGGAGGGTAGTCTATGAGCAGTTCTTC.

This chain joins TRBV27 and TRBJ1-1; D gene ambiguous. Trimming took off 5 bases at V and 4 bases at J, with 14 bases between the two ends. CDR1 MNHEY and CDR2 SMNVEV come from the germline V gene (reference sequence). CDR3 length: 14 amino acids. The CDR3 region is CASSPGSLGTEAFF. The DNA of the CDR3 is TGTGCCAGCAGTCCTGGGTCCTTGGGCACTGAAGCTTTCTTT.

CDR3 region: CASRTGTSLHQPQHF. Written as DNA, the CDR3 is TGTGCCAGTAGAACCGGGACATCGCTACATCAGCCCCAGCATTTT. This chain links TRBV19 with TRBJ1-5; TRBD1 might be the D (6 bases). This CDR3 has 15 residues. CDR1 LNHDA and CDR2 SQIVND come from the germline V gene (reference sequence). V lost 6 bases to trimming and J lost 5 bases, with 17 bases between them. The variable domain in full, completed from reference TRBV19 and TRBJ1-5, reads DGGITQSPKYLFRKEGQNVTLSCEQNLNHDAMYWYRQDPGQGLRLIYYSQIVNDFQKGDIAEGYSVSREKKESFPLTVTSAQKNPTAFYLCASRTGTSLHQPQHFGDGTRLSIL.

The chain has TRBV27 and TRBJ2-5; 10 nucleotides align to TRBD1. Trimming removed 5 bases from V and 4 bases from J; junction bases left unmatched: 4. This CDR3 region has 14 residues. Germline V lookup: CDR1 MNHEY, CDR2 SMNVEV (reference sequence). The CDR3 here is CASSVRDRGETQYF. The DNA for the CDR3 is TGTGCCAGCAGTGTCCGGGACAGGGGAGAGACCCAGTACTTC.

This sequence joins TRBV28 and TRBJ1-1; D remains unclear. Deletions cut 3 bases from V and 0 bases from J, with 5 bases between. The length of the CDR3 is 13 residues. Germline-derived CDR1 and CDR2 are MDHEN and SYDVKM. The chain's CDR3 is CASSFFLNTEAFF. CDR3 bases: TGTGCCAGCAGTTTTTTCCTGAACACTGAAGCTTTCTTT. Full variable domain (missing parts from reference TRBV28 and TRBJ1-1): DVKVTQSSRYLVKRTGEKVFLECVQDMDHENMFWYRQDPGLGLRLIYFSYDVKMKEKGDIPEGYSVSREKKERFSLILESASTNQTSMYLCASSFFLNTEAFFGQGTRLTVV.

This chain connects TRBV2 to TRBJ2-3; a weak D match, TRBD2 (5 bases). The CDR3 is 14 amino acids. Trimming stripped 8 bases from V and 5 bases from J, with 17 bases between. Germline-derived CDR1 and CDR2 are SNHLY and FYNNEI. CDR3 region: CASLRGLIGDTQYF. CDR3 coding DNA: TGTGCCAGCCTTCGCGGGCTTATAGGAGATACGCAGTATTTT.

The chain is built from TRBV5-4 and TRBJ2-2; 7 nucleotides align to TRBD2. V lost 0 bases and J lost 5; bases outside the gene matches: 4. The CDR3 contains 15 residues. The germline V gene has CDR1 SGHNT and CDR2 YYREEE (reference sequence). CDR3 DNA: TGTGCCAGCAGCTTGGTGGGACTAACGACCGGGGAGCTGTTTTTT. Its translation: CASSLVGLTTGELFF.

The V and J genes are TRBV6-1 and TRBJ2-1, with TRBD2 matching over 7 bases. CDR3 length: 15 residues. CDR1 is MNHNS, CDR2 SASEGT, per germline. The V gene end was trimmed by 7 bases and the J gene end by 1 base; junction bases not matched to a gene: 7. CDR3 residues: CASTQIGGSYNEQFF. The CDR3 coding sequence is TGTGCCAGCACCCAGATCGGGGGGTCCTACAATGAGCAGTTCTTC.